Below are 14 T cell receptor beta chains sequenced from a single sample in a study of Ad26.COV2.S vaccination and SARS-CoV-2 variants. Clones were read by immunoSEQ multiplex PCR, and TCRdb kept only the in-frame ones, dropping some. The sample gives about 440,000 clones, around 91% of which show up once; approximately 4.5% is in the top ten. Treatment indicated: around 19 received Ad26.COV2.S at low or high dose, single or two shots; 5 received placebo; per-sample allocation not given. Sampling happened 63 days after the first vaccine or placebo injection. The starting material was peripheral blood, obtained in a trial of Ad26.COV2.S vaccine versus placebo. Source of these receptors: a person aged 18-65 years who received the Ad26.COV2.S COVID-19 vaccine or a placebo.

This clone has only a few counts. The rearrangement links TRBV10-3 to TRBJ1-5, with D possibly matching TRBD1 (6 bases). Germline CDR1 and CDR2: ENHRY and SYGVKD. The V end lost 5 bases, the J end lost 1 base, and 12 bases lay between the germline ends. This CDR3 spans 15 amino acids. The CDR3 sequence: CAISPRQGSNQPQHF. The CDR3 DNA sequence: TGTGCCATCAGTCCCAGGCAGGGGAGCAATCAGCCCCAGCATTTT.

This chain joins TRBV28 and TRBJ1-1, with D hard to call. The CDR3 sequence is 14 residues long. V was clipped by 6 bases and J by 3 bases, with 14 bases between them. Germline loops: CDR1 MDHEN, CDR2 SYDVKM. CDR3 in amino acids: CASRFRQVDTEAFF. CDR3 sequence (DNA): TGTGCCAGCAGATTCCGGCAGGTGGACACTGAAGCTTTCTTT.

V is TRBV28 and J is TRBJ2-6; D might be TRBD2 (6 bases). The germline CDR1 and CDR2 sequences are MDHEN and SYDVKM. The CDR3 spans 16 residues. The ends were cut back, 3 bases at V and 2 bases at J, with 11 bases in the middle. In DNA, the CDR3 is TGTGCCAGCAGTTTCTCCGGAGGGACTGGGGCCAACGTCCTGACTTTC. It yields the protein CASSFSGGTGANVLTF.

This chain connects TRBV9 to TRBJ2-1; tentative D call: TRBD2 (7 bases). V shed 4 bases and J shed 0 bases, with 14 bases lying between them. This CDR3 has 16 residues. Germline V gives CDR1 SGDLS, CDR2 YYNGEE. The CDR3 nucleotides are TGTGCCAGCAGCCCCCGGGGGGCCAGCTCCTACAATGAGCAGTTCTTC. The encoded protein is CASSPRGASSYNEQFF.

This clone was found once. The rearrangement uses TRBV5-1 and TRBJ1-2, with 7 nucleotides matching TRBD1. V shed 0 bases and J 0 bases; nucleotides not matched to a gene: 8. This CDR3 contains 17 residues. Germline V gene lookup returns CDR1 SGHRS and CDR2 YFSETQ. DNA for the CDR3: TGCGCCAGCAGCTTGGCACAGGGGCCCCCTTCTAACTATGGCTACACCTTC. Translation: CASSLAQGPPSNYGYTF.

J is TRBJ1-6 and V is TRBV7-2, with D unclear. The CDR3 consists of 16 residues. The germline CDR1 and CDR2 sequences are SGHTA and FQGNSA. The ends were cut back, 2 bases at V and 0 bases at J, with 8 bases in the middle. This CDR3 reads CASSLRASSYNSPLHF. CDR3 DNA: TGTGCCAGCAGCTTAAGGGCGAGCTCCTATAATTCACCCCTCCACTTT.

The CDR3 DNA reads TGTGCCAGCAGCACCGGGACAGGCGTTTCCATGAACACTGAAGCTTTCTTT. Protein product: CASSTGTGVSMNTEAFF. J is TRBJ1-1 and V is TRBV5-6; TRBD1 matches 8 bases. The germline V gene has CDR1 SGHDT and CDR2 YYEEEE. This CDR3 is 17 amino acids long. The V segment lost 4 bases and the J segment 0 bases; nucleotides outside the gene matches: 11.

There are a few counts of this clone. This sequence joins TRBV7-9 and TRBJ1-4; unclear D gene. The CDR3 loop spans 15 amino acids. Trimming took 0 bases from V and 6 from J, leaving 11 bases between them. Germline values: CDR1 SEHNR, CDR2 FQNEAQ (reference sequence). The chain's CDR3 is CASSLAGGLDEKLFF. DNA of the CDR3: TGTGCCAGCAGCTTAGCCGGTGGGCTGGATGAAAAACTGTTTTTT.

This chain connects TRBV7-3 to TRBJ2-1, with D unresolved. Trimming shortened V by 1 base and J by 8 bases, and 6 bases separated the two germline ends. The CDR3 is made up of 12 amino acids. Germline CDR1 SGHTA, CDR2 FQGTGA. This chain's CDR3 is CASSLSPHEQFF. CDR3 nucleotide sequence: TGTGCCAGCAGCTTAAGTCCCCATGAGCAGTTCTTC.

The J gene is TRBJ1-3, the V gene TRBV28; D gene ambiguous. The CDR3 runs 14 residues. V gave up 5 bases and J gave up 0 bases, with 8 bases separating them. From germline, CDR1 is MDHEN and CDR2 SYDVKM. CDR3 sequence (DNA): TGTGCCAGCAGTCCGGTTATCTCTGGAAACACCATATATTTT. Protein sequence: CASSPVISGNTIYF.

The chain is built from TRBV28 and TRBJ2-7; 9 nucleotides match TRBD1. There are 15 residues in the CDR3. Trimming at V came to 1 base and at J to 5 bases, leaving 6 bases not matched to a gene. Germline V gene lookup returns CDR1 MDHEN and CDR2 SYDVKM. The CDR3, as DNA: TGTGCCAGCAGTTTATCTGGGACAGGGCGGCACGAGCAGTACTTC. Translated, it gives CASSLSGTGRHEQYF.

This clone was observed once. The gene calls are TRBV12-3 or TRBV12-4 and TRBJ2-7, with D possibly called TRBD1 or TRBD2 (5 bases each). This CDR3 has 13 amino acids. V was cut by 10 bases and J by 5 bases, with 18 bases left in between. CDR3 DNA: TGTGCCACCCGCCGAGCTAGCAGGGACGAGCAGTACTTC. Protein sequence: CATRRASRDEQYF.

V is TRBV6-5 and J is TRBJ2-7; 7 positions agree with TRBD2. The CDR3 is 15 amino acids. The V gene end was trimmed by 0 bases and the J gene end by 6 bases; junction bases not matched to a gene: 8. Per germline, CDR1 MNHEY and CDR2 SVGAGI. CDR3: CASSYSMGGRVEQYF. DNA for the CDR3: TGTGCCAGCAGTTACTCGATGGGAGGGCGTGTCGAGCAGTACTTC.

V is TRBV28 and J is TRBJ1-4; a weak D match, TRBD1 (6 bases). V was shortened by 5 bases and J by 0 bases, with 13 bases between the two germline ends. The CDR3 sequence is 16 residues long. In germline, CDR1 is MDHEN, CDR2 SYDVKM. The CDR3 spells CASSPGQIATNEKLFF. CDR3 nucleotide sequence: TGTGCCAGCAGTCCCGGACAGATTGCAACTAATGAAAAACTGTTTTTT.